The rows below give T cell receptor beta chains drawn from one sample of a study of shared clonotypes between healthy human individuals. Some clones are missing from TCRdb's copy, which holds only in-frame ones; the method was immunoSEQ multiplex PCR. The sample records roughly 650,000 clones, approximately 96% being singletons. Sequencing was performed on naive CD8+ T cells sorted from blood. These receptors were taken from a woman aged 30 to 39 in good health. Both conserved end residues are part of each CDR3. Each record gives: CDR3 length, V gene, J gene, D gene, CDR3 protein, CDR3 DNA. A D gene is named only where the DNA matches it firmly.

length: 14
V: TRBV19
J: TRBJ2-7
D: -
CDR3: CASSPPGGRNEQYF
DNA: TGTGCCAGTAGCCCCCCCGGGGGCAGAAACGAGCAGTACTTC

length: 14
V: TRBV29-1
J: TRBJ2-1
D: TRBD2
CDR3: CSVEMTSGYNEQFF
DNA: TGCAGCGTTGAAATGACTAGCGGGTACAATGAGCAGTTCTTC

length: 15
V: TRBV13
J: TRBJ2-2
D: TRBD2
CDR3: CASNSLADNTGELFF
DNA: TGTGCCAGCAACTCACTAGCGGACAACACCGGGGAGCTGTTTTTT

length: 16
V: TRBV28
J: TRBJ2-7
D: TRBD2
CDR3: CASSLSPGRVSYEQYF
DNA: TGTGCCAGCAGTTTATCCCCCGGGAGGGTCTCCTACGAGCAGTACTTC

length: 13
V: TRBV19
J: TRBJ2-7
D: TRBD1
CDR3: CATGQGLSYEQYF
DNA: TGTGCCACAGGACAGGGTCTATCCTACGAGCAGTACTTC

length: 15
V: TRBV11-2
J: TRBJ2-2
D: TRBD1
CDR3: CASSPGTGFPGELFF
DNA: TGTGCCAGCAGCCCCGGGACAGGCTTCCCCGGGGAGCTGTTTTTT

length: 14
V: TRBV7-9
J: TRBJ2-7
D: TRBD2
CDR3: CASSNSGGSYEQYF
DNA: TGTGCCAGCAGCAACAGCGGGGGGAGCTACGAGCAGTACTTC

length: 16
V: TRBV4-1
J: TRBJ2-7
D: -
CDR3: CASSQVGAVSTYEQYF
DNA: TGCGCCAGCAGCCAAGTAGGGGCGGTGAGTACCTACGAGCAGTACTTC

length: 14
V: TRBV2
J: TRBJ1-5
D: -
CDR3: CASSDLGDNQPQHF
DNA: TGTGCCAGCAGTGATCTGGGGGACAATCAGCCCCAGCATTTT

length: 13
V: TRBV5-6
J: TRBJ1-3
D: -
CDR3: CASSLARGNTIYF
DNA: TGTGCCAGCAGCTTGGCACGCGGAAACACCATATATTTT